This TCR beta chain was identified in a study of T cell changes during pregnancy in multiple sclerosis. The length of the CDR3 is 17 residues. Germline values: CDR1 MNHEY, CDR2 SMNVEV (reference sequence). The germline V and J ends were trimmed by 1 base and 0 bases, with 13 bases remaining between them. Method: immunoSEQ multiplex PCR; TCRdb's copy keeps in-frame clones and lacks some. The repertoire consists of about 64,000 clones, with roughly 88% occurring once and the leading ten covering 1.3%. This sequence originates from a female donor with multiple sclerosis, enrolled in a pregnancy study. The material was peripheral blood, obtained in the second trimester of pregnancy. V and J are TRBV27 and TRBJ1-5, with D perhaps matching TRBD1 (6 bases). The CDR3 is CASSLFAGVDSNQPQHF. The DNA of the CDR3 is TGTGCCAGCAGTTTATTCGCAGGGGTGGATAGCAATCAGCCCCAGCATTTT.